These T cell receptor beta chains were read from a single sample in a study of prognosis after radiotherapy for stage I lung cancer. TCRdb called the multiplex PCR reads again in MiXCR, with one record for every CDR3 protein. The table lists roughly 30,000 distinct CDR3 sequences, around 48% of them singletons. Sequencing was performed on PBMCs, taken before or after stereotactic body radiation therapy (not recorded which). Receptors were obtained from a donor aged 50 or older with non-small cell lung cancer. CDR3s include the opening cysteine and the closing phenylalanine or tryptophan. Fields, in order: J gene, D gene, V gene, CDR3 protein. The D gene is left open where the match is weak.

TRBJ2-6	-	TRBV4-3	CASSQGESSGANVLTF
TRBJ2-1	-	TRBV12-3/TRBV12-4	CASSLRLDNEQFF
TRBJ2-7	-	TRBV11-2	CATSLRQWAYEQYF
TRBJ2-6	-	TRBV24-1	CATSDQSGGANVLTF
TRBJ2-3	TRBD2	TRBV28	CASSFPPTTSGFSTDTQYF
TRBJ1-5	-	TRBV7-2	CASSFVATYPGHQHF
TRBJ1-6	-	TRBV12-3/TRBV12-4	CASSSGEYSPLHF
TRBJ2-1	TRBD2	TRBV12-3/TRBV12-4	CASSTGTSGSEVGSYNEQFF
TRBJ2-7	-	TRBV19	CASSISRGANYEQYF
TRBJ2-7	-	TRBV9	CASSVEGGSSYEQYF
TRBJ2-1	TRBD2	TRBV14	CASSQLAAYNEQFF
TRBJ2-1	-	TRBV7-9	CASNRCGSISNEQFF
TRBJ2-5	-	TRBV20-1	CSARDLGGQETQYF
TRBJ2-5	-	TRBV6-2/TRBV6-3	CASSRETQYF
TRBJ2-1	-	TRBV20-1	CSARIVRDWINEQFF
TRBJ2-5	-	TRBV6-5	CASSYSRAGRDEETQYF
TRBJ2-1	-	TRBV28	CASSNLGTYNEQFF
TRBJ1-1	-	TRBV12-3/TRBV12-4	CASSLAEGTEAFF
TRBJ2-3	-	TRBV12-3/TRBV12-4	CASSLGANERTSTDTKYF
TRBJ1-1	-	TRBV11-3	CASSLSTGHAFF
TRBJ1-4	-	TRBV15	CATSRWGQGEKLFF
TRBJ2-7	-	TRBV6-1	CASTGVAYEQYF
TRBJ2-7	-	TRBV6-1	CASSGVLESYEQYF
TRBJ2-7	TRBD1	TRBV6-1	CASSPGDSSYEQYF
TRBJ2-7	-	TRBV5-5	CASRQTGLSYEQYF
TRBJ1-2	-	TRBV29-1	CSVFAYDYGYTF